The rows below give T cell receptor beta chains drawn from one sample of a study of blood T cell repertoires in COVID-19. Clones were read by immunoSEQ multiplex PCR, and TCRdb kept only the in-frame ones, dropping some. The sample contains roughly 240,000 clones, roughly 80% of which appear only once. The specimen sequenced was peripheral blood. The receptor source for this set is a woman aged 70-85 years with acute or convalescent COVID-19. The CDR3 runs from the conserved cysteine through the conserved F or W. D genes are given only for firm matches. Expanded clones are given a class, and other clones once, few, many or no size at all.

TRBJ2-7,-,16,-,TRBV19,TGTGCCAGTAGCAATACAGGTTACGCTAGTTCCTACGAGCAGTACTTC,CASSNTGYASSYEQYF
TRBJ1-6,-,15,-,TRBV3-1/TRBV3-2,TGTGCCAGCAGCCCCCGGTACTCCTATAATTCACCCCTCCACTTT,CASSPRYSYNSPLHF
TRBJ2-3,-,15,-,TRBV6-5,TGTGCCAGCAGGTCGGGGGAGACCCGCACAGATACGCAGTATTTT,CASRSGETRTDTQYF
TRBJ1-4,-,15,-,TRBV7-9,TGTGCCAGCAGCACGGACAGCACAACTAATGAAAAACTGTTTTTT,CASSTDSTTNEKLFF
TRBJ1-2,-,14,-,TRBV27,TGTGCCAGCAGCCCCGTGATTTCGGGGTATGGCTACACCTTC,CASSPVISGYGYTF
TRBJ2-1,-,16,TRBD2,TRBV5-1,TGCGCCAGCAGCTTAGCGGGGCCCGCCTTAGGCAATGAGCAGTTCTTC,CASSLAGPALGNEQFF
TRBJ2-3,-,15,-,TRBV19,TGTGCCAGTAGTGAGACGGGGGTACAGGCAGATACGCAGTATTTT,CASSETGVQADTQYF
TRBJ1-3,-,15,-,TRBV19,TGTGCCAGTAGTATAGGTTTCCGCTCTGGAAACACCATATATTTT,CASSIGFRSGNTIYF
TRBJ1-5,-,13,TRBD1,TRBV6-5,TGTGCCAGCAGTCTACAGGGGCATCAGCCCCAGCATTTT,CASSLQGHQPQHF
TRBJ1-4,-,17,-,TRBV18,TGTGCCAGCTCACCATTTAGGGACATTGCAACTAATGAAAAACTGTTTTTT,CASSPFRDIATNEKLFF
TRBJ2-7,-,14,TRBD1,TRBV30,TGTGCCTGGCGATCCGGGACAGGGGGATACGAGCAGTACTTC,CAWRSGTGGYEQYF
TRBJ2-5,once,12,-,TRBV19,TGTGCCAGTGGGAAGGGAGGAGAGACCCAGTACTTC,CASGKGGETQYF
TRBJ1-1,-,16,-,TRBV19,TGTGCCAGTAGTGCCCTCTCGGGAACCTCGAACACTGAAGCTTTCTTT,CASSALSGTSNTEAFF
TRBJ2-7,few,14,TRBD1,TRBV29-1,TGCAGCGTCCGGACCGGGACAGGGTCCTACGAGCAGTACTTC,CSVRTGTGSYEQYF
TRBJ1-2,-,14,TRBD1,TRBV6-6,TGTGCCAGCAGTCACAGGGACAGGGGCTATGGCTACACCTTC,CASSHRDRGYGYTF
TRBJ1-1,-,13,-,TRBV5-8,TGTGCCAGCAGCTTGATGAGGAACACTGAAGCTTTCTTT,CASSLMRNTEAFF
TRBJ1-2,-,17,-,TRBV6-2/TRBV6-3,TGTGCCAGCAGTTACCCCCCTCGGGCAGGAGGAAACTATGGCTACACCTTC,CASSYPPRAGGNYGYTF
TRBJ1-2,-,15,-,TRBV4-3,TGCGCCAGCAGCCCTCGACAGGAGCAAAACTATGGCTACACCTTC,CASSPRQEQNYGYTF
TRBJ1-4,-,15,-,TRBV19,TGTGCCAGTAGTATAGTACCTCGGGGTAATGAAAAACTGTTTTTT,CASSIVPRGNEKLFF
TRBJ1-1,once,13,TRBD1,TRBV3-1/TRBV3-2,TGTGCCAGCTCGGACAGGGGTGACACTGAAGCTTTCTTT,CASSDRGDTEAFF
TRBJ2-3,-,14,TRBD1,TRBV6-5,TGTGCCAGCACCAGGACAGGGGACACAGATACGCAGTATTTT,CASTRTGDTDTQYF
TRBJ2-6,-,15,-,TRBV6-6,TGTGCCAGCAGTGCCTCAGGGGCTGGGGCCAACGTCCTGACTTTC,CASSASGAGANVLTF
TRBJ2-2,-,15,-,TRBV19,TGTGCCAGTCAGGGGGGACCAGGGTACACCGGGGAGCTGTTTTTT,CASQGGPGYTGELFF
TRBJ1-5,-,17,TRBD1,TRBV10-3,TGTGCCATCAGTGAGACCCCGACAGGGTCCCTCAATCAGCCCCAGCATTTT,CAISETPTGSLNQPQHF